This TCR beta chain came from a study of T cells in localized non-small cell lung cancer. The study's findings and limits: Uninvolved adjacent lung had higher T cell clonality than tumor and all other tissues. There were a median roughly 60 of the top 100 tumor clones appearing in adjacent lung. Analysis by sequencing included only one tumor region, so heterogeneity remains possible.

Notes on this clone: Its antigen is not known.

TCRdb's copy holds only in-frame clones and misses some; the assay was immunoSEQ multiplex PCR. The table has over 40,000 clones, about 88% seen once; the top ten hold around 7%. Unmatched junction bases numbered 7, after V lost 5 bases and J lost 8 bases. The CDR3 length is 13 residues. Germline loops: CDR1 SGHRS, CDR2 YFSETQ. J is TRBJ1-2 and V is TRBV5-1; 9 bases are shared with TRBD1. This sequence was found in a woman aged 18-49 years with stage III lung adenocarcinoma. This material consisted of peripheral blood, taken before any cancer treatment. Here the CDR3 reads CASSITGTGGYTF. The CDR3 bases are TGCGCCAGCAGTATAACCGGGACAGGGGGCTACACCTTC.